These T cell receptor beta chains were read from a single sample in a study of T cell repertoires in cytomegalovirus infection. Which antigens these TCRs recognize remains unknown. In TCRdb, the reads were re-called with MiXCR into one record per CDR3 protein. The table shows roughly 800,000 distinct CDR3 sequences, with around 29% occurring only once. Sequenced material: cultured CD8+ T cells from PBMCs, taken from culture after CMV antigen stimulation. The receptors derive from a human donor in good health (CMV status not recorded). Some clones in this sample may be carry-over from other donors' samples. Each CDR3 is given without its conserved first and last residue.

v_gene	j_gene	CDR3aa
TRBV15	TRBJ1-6	ATSRVGGATASPLH
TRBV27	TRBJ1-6	ASSSRQGRNSPLH
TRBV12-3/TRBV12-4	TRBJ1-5	ASSLDSEQPQH
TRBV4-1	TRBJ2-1	ASSQGPLGTYNEQF
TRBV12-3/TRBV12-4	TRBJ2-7	ASSLVVGQAGGQY
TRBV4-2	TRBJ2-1	ASSQEGLAEYNEQF
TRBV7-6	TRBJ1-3	ASSFTTGLSGNTIY
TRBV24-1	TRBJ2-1	ATTAPTGEQF
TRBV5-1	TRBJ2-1	ASSWDPGAYNEQF
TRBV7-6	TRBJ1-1	ASSQGPSNTEAF
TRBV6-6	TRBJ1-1	ASSYFGGNLNTEAF
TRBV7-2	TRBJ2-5	TNSPLQGMRETQY
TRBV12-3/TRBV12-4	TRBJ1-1	ASSPLDSQEGTEAF
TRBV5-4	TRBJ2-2	ASSSEWTPNTGELF
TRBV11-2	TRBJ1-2	ASSLGRGIYT
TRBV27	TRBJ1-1	ASSLSAGGAYTEAF
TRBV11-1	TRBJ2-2	ASSGGSWTNTGELF
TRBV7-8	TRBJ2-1	ASSARPTGGRNNEQF
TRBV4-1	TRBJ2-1	ASSHPTGLDEQF